This T cell receptor beta chain was captured by sequencing in a study of vaccination and CD4 T cells after COVID-19. Study background: Six males and four females, two of them Hispanic, were enrolled as convalescents. The authors used overlapping spike peptides from SARS-CoV-2, HCoV-NL63, HCoV-OC43 and HCoV-229E to stimulate cells.

This clonotype was observed a few times. Its antigen is unidentified. An Oncomine TCR Beta short-read assay was used to sequence the DNA from cultured CD4+ T cells. TCRdb analysed the PCR reads with MiXCR anew, one entry per CDR3 protein. The sample carries about 10,000 distinct CDR3 sequences, about half recorded once. Described treatment: roughly nine-day PBMC culture with coronavirus spike peptide pools or control peptides (ViraFEST assay). Expanded clonotypes were found by TCR sequencing after peptide-pool stimulation (ViraFEST). Study-wide findings and caveats: From a median of about 20 to 40, SARS-CoV-2-reactive clonotypes increased, though not significantly.

This CDR3 is 13 amino acids long. The J segment lost 6 bases and the V segment lost 5 bases, leaving 2 bases of the junction unmatched. The germline V gene has CDR1 SNHLY and CDR2 FYNNEI. The chain is built from TRBV2 and TRBJ2-2; 8 nucleotides agree with TRBD1. The TCR originated in a human donor who had recovered from COVID-19. The specimen sequenced was CD4+ T cells from blood, cultured in vitro. CDR3 nucleotides: TGTGCCAGCAGTAGACAGGGGTCCGGGGAGCTGTTTTTT. Protein: CASSRQGSGELFF.